This record looks at one T cell receptor (beta chain) sequence and its context. Its cognate antigen is unknown. Genomic DNA (from each subset) was split evenly across several immunoSEQ plates. Method: immunoSEQ multiplex PCR; TCRdb's copy keeps in-frame clones and lacks some. The repertoire has 2.5 million or so clones, roughly 92% of them found once; the top ten carry 0.11% to 0.15%. This sample is drawn from a study of shared clonotypes between healthy human individuals. Notes on the study in general: A limitation of the genetic and exposure-history diversity represented arose from few donors. Rarefaction indicated that sorted-subset sequencing remained incomplete although depth was large.

This CDR3 contains 14 residues. Germline CDR1 and CDR2: MNHEY and SVGAGI. The germline V and J ends were trimmed by 10 bases and 3 bases, with 15 bases remaining between them. The sequence derives from a man younger than 35 in good health. Sequenced: naive CD4+ T cells sorted from blood. Documented subset: CD45RA+ positively selected. This sequence joins TRBV6-5 and TRBJ1-4; D is perhaps TRBD1 (5 bases). CDR3 coding DNA: TGTGCCACGCGACCAGGGACGGCTAATGAAAAACTGTTTTTT. Translation: CATRPGTANEKLFF.